This T cell receptor beta chain comes out of a study of shared clonotypes between healthy human individuals. In the study overall: Donor composition was a couple of women and a few men, aged 18 to 49.

The study enrolled healthy HIV-negative adults without recent acute infections or vaccinations as donors. The table lists this clone with a count of one. Some clones are missing from TCRdb's copy, which holds only in-frame ones; the method was immunoSEQ multiplex PCR. The table has 450,000 to 500,000 clones, roughly 80% seen once. V was clipped by 8 bases and J by 3 bases; unmatched bases: 5. The germline V gene has CDR1 MNHNS and CDR2 SASEGT. The CDR3 sequence is 14 residues long. J is TRBJ2-1 and V is TRBV6-1, with TRBD2 matching 9 bases. The sequence derives from a woman aged 40 to 50 in good health. Some clones in this sample may be carry-over from other donors' samples. The sequenced material came from PBMCs. The CDR3 DNA follows: TGTGCCAGCCACATAGCGGGAGACTACAATGAGCAGTTCTTC. Translation: CASHIAGDYNEQFF.